The clone carrying this TCR beta chain appeared many times. Its cognate antigen is unknown. The sample comes from a study of T cells after yellow fever vaccination. Study results and limitations: The booster saw the reappearance of most primary-vaccination clones (roughly 95% CD4, about 88% CD8).

The V segment lost 6 bases and the J segment 4 bases; nucleotides outside the gene matches: 13. The length of the CDR3 is 16 residues. Per germline, CDR1 MNHEY and CDR2 SVGEGT. TCRdb redid the calling of the 5' RACE reads with MiXCR, one entry per CDR3 protein. The sample shows hundreds of thousands of distinct CDR3 sequences, about 13% of them seen only once. The source material was PBMCs, sampled on the day of the yellow fever booster vaccination. This rearrangement joins TRBV6-2 or TRBV6-3 to TRBJ2-7; 9 nucleotides line up with TRBD2. The source is a man aged 30 to 45 who received the YFV17D yellow fever vaccine. In DNA, the CDR3 is TGTGCCAGCAGAACCCTTAGCGGGAGCGACGGGTACGAGCAGTACTTC. This gives the protein CASRTLSGSDGYEQYF.